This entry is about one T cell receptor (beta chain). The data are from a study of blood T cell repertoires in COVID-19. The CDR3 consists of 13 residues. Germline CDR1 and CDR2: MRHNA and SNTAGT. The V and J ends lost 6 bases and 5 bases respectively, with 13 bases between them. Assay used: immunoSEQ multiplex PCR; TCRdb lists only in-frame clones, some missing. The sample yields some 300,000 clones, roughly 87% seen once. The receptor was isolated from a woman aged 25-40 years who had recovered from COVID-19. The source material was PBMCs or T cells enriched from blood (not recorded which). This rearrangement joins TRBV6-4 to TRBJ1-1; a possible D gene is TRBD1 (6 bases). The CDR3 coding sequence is TGTGCCAGCAGCTACACAGGGAGTACTGAAGCTTTCTTT. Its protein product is CASSYTGSTEAFF.